The sequence of this TCR beta chain was determined in a study of identical twins. TCRdb reprocessed the 5' RACE reads via MiXCR and lists one record per CDR3 protein. The sample carries hundreds of thousands of distinct CDR3 sequences, about 20% recorded once. The CDR3 spans 15 residues. Germline values: CDR1 ENHRY, CDR2 SYGVKD. The V gene end was trimmed by 7 bases and the J gene end by 2 bases; junction bases not matched to a gene: 11. This clonotype has a count of ten or more. A further study also used this sample, focusing on T cells expressing NK-cell markers.

The sequence was obtained from a woman aged 18-29 years in good health. V is TRBV10-3 and J is TRBJ2-7, with 7 bases matching TRBD1. The source material was PBMCs. The DNA of the CDR3 is TGTGCCATCAACCAGGACGGGCAGGGGGCCTACGAGCAGTACTTC. Protein: CAINQDGQGAYEQYF.